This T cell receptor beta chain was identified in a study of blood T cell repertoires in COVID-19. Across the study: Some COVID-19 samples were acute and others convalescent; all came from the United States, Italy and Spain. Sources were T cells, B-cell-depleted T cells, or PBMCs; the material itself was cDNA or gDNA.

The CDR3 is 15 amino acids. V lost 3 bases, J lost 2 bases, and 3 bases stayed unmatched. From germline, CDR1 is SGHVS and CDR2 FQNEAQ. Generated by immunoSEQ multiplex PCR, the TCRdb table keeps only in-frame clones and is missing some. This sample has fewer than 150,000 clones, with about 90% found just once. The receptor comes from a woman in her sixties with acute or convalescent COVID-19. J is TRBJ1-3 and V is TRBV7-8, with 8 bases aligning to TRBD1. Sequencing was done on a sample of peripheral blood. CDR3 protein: CASSLRTGTGNTIYF. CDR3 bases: TGTGCCAGCAGCTTGCGGACAGGGACTGGAAACACCATATATTTT.